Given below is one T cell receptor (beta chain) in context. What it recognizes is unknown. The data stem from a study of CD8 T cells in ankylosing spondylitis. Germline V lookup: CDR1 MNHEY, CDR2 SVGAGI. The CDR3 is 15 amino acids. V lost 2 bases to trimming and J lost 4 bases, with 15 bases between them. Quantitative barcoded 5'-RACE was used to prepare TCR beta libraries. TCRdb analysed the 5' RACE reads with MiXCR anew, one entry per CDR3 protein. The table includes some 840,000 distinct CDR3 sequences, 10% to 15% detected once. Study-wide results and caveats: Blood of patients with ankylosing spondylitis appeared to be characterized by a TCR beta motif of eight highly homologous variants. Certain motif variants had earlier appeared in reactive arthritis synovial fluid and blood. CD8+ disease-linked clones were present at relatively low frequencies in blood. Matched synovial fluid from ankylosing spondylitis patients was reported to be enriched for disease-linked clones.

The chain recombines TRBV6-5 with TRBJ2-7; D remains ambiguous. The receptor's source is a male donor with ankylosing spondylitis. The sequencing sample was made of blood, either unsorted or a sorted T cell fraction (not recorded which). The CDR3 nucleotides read TGTGCCAGCAGTTACAAGGGCCAGATTCGTTACGAGCAGTACTTC. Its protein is CASSYKGQIRYEQYF.